The 18 T cell receptor beta chains below were found in one sample sequenced in a study of T cell responses to AZD1222 COVID-19 vaccine. Method: immunoSEQ multiplex PCR; TCRdb's copy keeps in-frame clones and lacks some. The sample lists 150,000 to 250,000 clones, approximately 90% occurring once. The specimen was peripheral blood, collected 28 days after the second AZD1222 dose. The source is an adult who received the AZD1222 COVID-19 vaccine.

The sample holds one count of this clone. This specimen includes other DNA sequences encoding the same CDR3. The V call is TRBV19, the J call TRBJ1-6, with TRBD1 identical over 7 bases. Germline assignment: CDR1 LNHDA and CDR2 SQIVND (reference sequence). This CDR3 contains 13 residues. With 7 bases clipped from V and 5 bases from J, the junction kept 2 bases outside the gene matches. The CDR3 spells CASKTGDNSPLHF. In DNA form, the CDR3 reads TGTGCCAGTAAAACAGGGGATAATTCACCCCTCCACTTT.

The chain is built from TRBV2 and TRBJ2-1, with D perhaps TRBD2 (6 bases). Germline CDR1 SNHLY, CDR2 FYNNEI. Trimming took 4 bases from V and 4 from J, leaving 17 bases between them. The CDR3 is 16 amino acids. CDR3 nucleotide sequence: TGTGCCAGCAGTGGGAGGGTAGCGGAACGGTACAATGAGCAGTTCTTC. It translates to CASSGRVAERYNEQFF. Full variable domain (remainder filled in from reference TRBV2 and TRBJ2-1): EPEVTQTPSHQVTQMGQEVILRCVPISNHLYFYWYRQILGQKVEFLVSFYNNEISEKSEIFDDQFSVERPDGSNFTLKIRSTKLEDSAMYFCASSGRVAERYNEQFFGPGTRLTVL.

The chain couples TRBV12-3 or TRBV12-4 to TRBJ2-3; no reliable D call. CDR3 length: 13 residues. Trimming removed 3 bases from V and 6 bases from J, with 10 bases in between. In DNA, the CDR3 is TGTGCCAGCAGTTTGGGTATCGGGGATACGCAGTATTTT. Translating gives CASSLGIGDTQYF.

This chain connects TRBV5-1 to TRBJ2-7, with 10 bases fitting TRBD1. Germline loops: CDR1 SGHRS, CDR2 YFSETQ. CDR3 size: 15 residues. V lost 1 base and J lost 3; bases outside the gene matches: 4. CDR3 bases: TGCGCCAGCAGCTTGAGGGGACAGGGGATCTACGAGCAGTACTTC. Translation gives CASSLRGQGIYEQYF.

V usage is TRBV5-6 and J usage is TRBJ2-3, with D perhaps matching TRBD2 (5 bases). This CDR3 has 15 residues. V shed 0 bases and J shed 6 bases, with 14 bases lying between them. Germline V lookup: CDR1 SGHDT, CDR2 YYEEEE. The CDR3: CASSLGGAAADTQYF. Here the CDR3 DNA reads TGTGCCAGCAGCTTGGGGGGAGCGGCGGCGGATACGCAGTATTTT. Full variable domain (outside the CDR3, taken from reference TRBV5-6 and TRBJ2-3): DAGVTQSPTHLIKTRGQQVTLRCSPKSGHDTVSWYQQALGQGPQFIFQYYEEEERQRGNFPDRFSGHQFPNYSSELNVNALLLGDSALYLCASSLGGAAADTQYFGPGTRLTVL.

The chain links TRBV24-1 to TRBJ1-2; D gene ambiguous. V lost 4 bases and J 4 bases, leaving 12 bases between the germline ends. The CDR3 contains 14 residues. Germline CDR1 and CDR2: KGHDR and SFDVKD. The chain's CDR3 is CATSDSTGAYGYTF. DNA for the CDR3: TGTGCCACCAGTGACAGTACGGGAGCCTATGGCTACACCTTC.

This chain connects TRBV27 to TRBJ2-1, with D maybe TRBD1 (6 bases). V gave up 2 bases and J gave up 3 bases, with 11 bases separating them. Germline loops: CDR1 MNHEY, CDR2 SMNVEV (reference sequence). The CDR3 loop spans 15 amino acids. DNA of the CDR3: TGTGCCAGCAGTTTACCCAAGACAGGCTACAATGAGCAGTTCTTC. Protein product: CASSLPKTGYNEQFF.

V and J are TRBV27 and TRBJ1-2; the D gene is possibly TRBD1 (5 bases). V was clipped by 0 bases and J by 0 bases, with 11 bases between them. This CDR3 has 16 residues. Germline lookup yields CDR1 MNHEY and CDR2 SMNVEV (reference sequence). The DNA of the CDR3 is TGTGCCAGCAGTTTATCGGGCCAGGGAGCTAACTATGGCTACACCTTC. Translating it yields CASSLSGQGANYGYTF.

V gene TRBV11-3 combines with J gene TRBJ2-5; no clear D gene. The V gene's germline CDR1 is SGHNT and CDR2 YENEEA. V shed 1 base and J shed 5 bases, with 11 bases lying between them. This CDR3 is 14 amino acids long. As DNA, the CDR3 is TGTGCCAGCAGCTTAGGCAGATCCTCGGAGACCCAGTACTTC. Its translation is CASSLGRSSETQYF.

This clone appeared a single time. This sequence joins TRBV28 and TRBJ2-7; D could derive from TRBD1 or TRBD2 (5 bases each). This CDR3 spans 14 amino acids. CDR1 and CDR2 (germline): MDHEN, SYDVKM. V shed 6 bases and J shed 2 bases, with 14 bases lying between them. This chain's CDR3 is CASSRDQSPYEQYF. For the CDR3, the DNA is TGTGCCAGCAGCCGGGACCAGTCGCCCTACGAGCAGTACTTC.

This chain uses TRBV28 with TRBJ1-2; D call uncertain. Trimming pared 2 bases from V and 9 bases from J, leaving 10 bases between. The germline V gene encodes CDR1 MDHEN and CDR2 SYDVKM. This CDR3 has 12 residues. The CDR3: CASSLGQLSYTF. Written as DNA, the CDR3 is TGTGCCAGCAGTTTAGGGCAGCTTAGCTACACCTTC.

This chain connects TRBV28 to TRBJ1-2, with 8 bases fitting TRBD1. Per germline, CDR1 MDHEN and CDR2 SYDVKM. The V and J ends lost 6 bases and 6 bases, in that order; junction bases with no gene match: 6. CDR3 size: 13 residues. The CDR3 is CASRYPGGNGYTF. DNA of the CDR3: TGTGCCAGCAGATACCCAGGGGGCAATGGCTACACCTTC.

This chain connects TRBV5-1 to TRBJ2-7, with TRBD2 as a possible D gene (6 bases). Trimming removed 4 bases from V and 2 bases from J, with 10 bases in between. This CDR3 is 13 amino acids long. Germline CDR1 and CDR2: SGHRS and YFSETQ. CDR3: CASSRDFTYEQYF. In DNA, the CDR3 is TGCGCCAGCAGCCGGGACTTCACCTACGAGCAGTACTTC.

The chain recombines TRBV9 with TRBJ1-2; 7 bases align to TRBD1. Germline V lookup: CDR1 SGDLS, CDR2 YYNGEE. V lost 5 bases and J lost 9; bases outside the gene matches: 4. CDR3 size: 11 residues. The CDR3 loop is CASSRDSSYTF. The CDR3 DNA reads TGTGCCAGCAGTAGGGACAGTAGCTACACCTTC. The variable domain in full, completed from reference TRBV9 and TRBJ1-2, reads DSGVTQTPKHLITATGQRVTLRCSPRSGDLSVYWYQQSLDQGLQFLIQYYNGEERAKGNILERFSAQQFPDLHSELNLSSLELGDSALYFCASSRDSSYTFGSGTRLTVV.

V is TRBV30 and J is TRBJ1-5; D is ambiguous. Germline V gene sequence: CDR1 GTSNPN, CDR2 SVGIG (reference sequence). This CDR3 has 12 residues. Trimming removed 5 bases at V and 4 bases at J, with 9 bases between. Here the CDR3 reads CAWDKSNQPQHF. The DNA of the CDR3 is TGTGCCTGGGACAAATCTAATCAGCCCCAGCATTTT.

The V gene is TRBV7-9, the J gene TRBJ1-1; 8 nucleotides align to TRBD1. This CDR3 has 15 residues. V shed 7 bases and J 3 bases; nucleotides not matched to a gene: 10. From germline, CDR1 is SEHNR and CDR2 FQNEAQ (reference sequence). The CDR3 loop reads CASISGGTGYTEAFF. Written as DNA, the CDR3 is TGTGCCAGCATTTCGGGGGGGACAGGATACACTGAAGCTTTCTTT.

This chain joins TRBV7-2 and TRBJ2-2; 8 bases are a match to TRBD2. Germline V lookup: CDR1 SGHTA, CDR2 FQGNSA. The CDR3 consists of 15 residues. V shed 7 bases, J shed 2 bases, and the junction held 6 bases outside the gene matches. CDR3 nucleotide sequence: TGTGCCAGCACCCTGGGACTAGTTAACACCGGGGAGCTGTTTTTT. It codes for CASTLGLVNTGELFF.

The chain is built from TRBV27 and TRBJ2-5, with D perhaps matching TRBD1 or TRBD2 (5 bases each). CDR1 MNHEY and CDR2 SMNVEV come from the germline V gene (reference sequence). The CDR3 is made up of 14 amino acids. The V end lost 8 bases, the J end lost 2 bases, and 15 bases lay between the germline ends. This chain's CDR3 is CASGLVGGQETQYF. The CDR3 region has the DNA TGTGCCAGCGGGCTGGTTGGGGGTCAAGAGACCCAGTACTTC.